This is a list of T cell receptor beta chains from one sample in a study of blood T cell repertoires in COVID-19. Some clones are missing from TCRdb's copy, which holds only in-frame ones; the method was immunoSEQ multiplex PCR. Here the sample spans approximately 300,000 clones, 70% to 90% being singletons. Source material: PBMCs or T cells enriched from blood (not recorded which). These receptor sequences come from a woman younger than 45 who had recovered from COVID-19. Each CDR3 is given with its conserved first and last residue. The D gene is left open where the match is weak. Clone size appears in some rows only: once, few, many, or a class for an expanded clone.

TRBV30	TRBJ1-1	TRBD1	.	CAWSVRGTGMNTEAFF	TGTGCCTGGAGTGTACGAGGGACAGGGATGAACACTGAAGCTTTCTTT
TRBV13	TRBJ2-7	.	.	CASSLNPSYSYEQYF	TGTGCCAGCAGCTTAAACCCTAGCTACTCCTACGAGCAGTACTTC
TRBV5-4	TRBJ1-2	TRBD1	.	CASSLATGTGGGYTF	TGTGCCAGCAGCTTGGCCACCGGGACAGGGGGCGGCTACACCTTC
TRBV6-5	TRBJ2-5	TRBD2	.	CASSPLGGRTQYF	TGTGCCAGCAGTCCCCTGGGGGGGAGGACCCAGTACTTC
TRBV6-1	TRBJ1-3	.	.	CASSESRATGNTIYF	TGTGCCAGCAGTGAATCAAGAGCCACCGGAAACACCATATATTTT
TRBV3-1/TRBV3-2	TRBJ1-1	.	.	CASSPPLRVAEAFF	TGTGCCAGCAGCCCCCCGCTGCGGGTTGCTGAAGCTTTCTTT
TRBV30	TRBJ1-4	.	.	CAWSIGGRGEKLFF	TGTGCCTGGAGTATCGGGGGTCGGGGTGAAAAACTGTTTTTT
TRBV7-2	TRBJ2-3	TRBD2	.	CASSSGLAGPRTDTQYF	TGTGCCAGCAGCTCAGGACTAGCGGGGCCCCGCACAGATACGCAGTATTTT
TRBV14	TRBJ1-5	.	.	CASSQATNSHNQPQHF	TGTGCCAGCAGCCAAGCGACAAACTCACACAATCAGCCCCAGCATTTT
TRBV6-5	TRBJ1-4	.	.	CASSHLQGFNEKLFF	TGTGCCAGCAGCCACTTACAGGGCTTTAATGAAAAACTGTTTTTT
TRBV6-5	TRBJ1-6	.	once	CASSFGQLPPLHF	TGTGCCAGCAGTTTTGGGCAATTACCACCCCTCCACTTT
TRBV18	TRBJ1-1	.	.	CASSPARTPSNTEAFF	TGTGCCAGCTCACCAGCCAGGACACCGTCGAACACTGAAGCTTTCTTT
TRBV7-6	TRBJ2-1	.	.	CASSLAHGTYNEQFF	TGTGCCAGCAGCTTAGCGCACGGGACCTACAATGAGCAGTTCTTC
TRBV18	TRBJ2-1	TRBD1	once	CASSLQGGTGGNEQFF	TGTGCCAGCTCACTACAAGGTGGAACAGGGGGGAATGAGCAGTTCTTC
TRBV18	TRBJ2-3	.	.	CASSPVSGGTDTQYF	TGTGCCAGCTCACCAGTTAGCGGAGGCACAGATACGCAGTATTTT
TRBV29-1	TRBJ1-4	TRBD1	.	CSVAKDRVANEKLFF	TGCAGCGTTGCAAAGGACAGGGTGGCTAATGAAAAACTGTTTTTT
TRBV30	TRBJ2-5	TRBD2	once	CAWSLGGLAGAETQYF	TGTGCCTGGAGTCTAGGGGGACTAGCGGGGGCGGAGACCCAGTACTTC
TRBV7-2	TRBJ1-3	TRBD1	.	CASSLAKGQSSGNTIYF	TGTGCCAGCAGCTTAGCGAAGGGACAGAGCTCTGGAAACACCATATATTTT
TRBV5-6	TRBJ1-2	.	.	CASSLVGQGFYYGYTF	TGTGCCAGCAGCTTGGTTGGTCAGGGGTTTTACTATGGCTACACCTTC
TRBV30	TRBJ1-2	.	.	CAWSVVGQGGYTF	TGTGCCTGGAGTGTAGTGGGGCAGGGGGGCTACACCTTC
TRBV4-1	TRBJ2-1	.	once	CASSQDPGMTYNEQFF	TGCGCCAGCAGCCAAGATCCGGGGATGACCTACAATGAGCAGTTCTTC
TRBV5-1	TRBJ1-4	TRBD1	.	CASSLAPTGANEKLFF	TGCGCCAGCAGCTTGGCCCCGACAGGGGCTAATGAAAAACTGTTTTTT
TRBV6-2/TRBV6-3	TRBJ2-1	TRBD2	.	CASSPPLRGGLLSYNEQFF	TGTGCCAGCAGCCCTCCCTTGCGGGGGGGCCTTCTGTCCTACAATGAGCAGTTCTTC